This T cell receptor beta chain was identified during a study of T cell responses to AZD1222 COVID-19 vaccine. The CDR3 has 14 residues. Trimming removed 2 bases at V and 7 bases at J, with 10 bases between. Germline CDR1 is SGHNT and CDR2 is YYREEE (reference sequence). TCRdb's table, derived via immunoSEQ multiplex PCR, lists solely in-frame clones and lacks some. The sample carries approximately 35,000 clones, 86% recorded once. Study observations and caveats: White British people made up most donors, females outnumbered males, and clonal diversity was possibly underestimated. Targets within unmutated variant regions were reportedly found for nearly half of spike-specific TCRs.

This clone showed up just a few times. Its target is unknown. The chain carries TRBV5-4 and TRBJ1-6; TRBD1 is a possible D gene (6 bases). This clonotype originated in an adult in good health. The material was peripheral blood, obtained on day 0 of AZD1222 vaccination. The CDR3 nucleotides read TGTGCCAGCAGCTTTTTTGGGACAAATTCACCCCTCCACTTT. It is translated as CASSFFGTNSPLHF.